The rows below give T cell receptor beta chains drawn from one sample of a study of human T cells and chemical hapten exposure. TCRdb re-called the RACE reads through MiXCR, storing one row per CDR3 protein. The data hold roughly 360,000 distinct CDR3 sequences, with roughly 5% observed a single time. Source: whole blood, taken in connection with sensitization to the hapten diphenylcyclopropenone (DPC). Receptors originate from a woman aged 50 to 60 with alopecia areata. Some clones in this sample may be carry-over from other donors' samples. The conserved cysteine and the conserved F or W are not part of the CDR3 here.

v_call: TRBV18
j_call: TRBJ1-2
cdr3_aa: ASSPPRGKGYGYT

v_call: TRBV19
j_call: TRBJ2-1
cdr3_aa: ASSPPPRGTVIYNEQF

v_call: TRBV9
j_call: TRBJ2-2
cdr3_aa: ASSVGRYTGELF

v_call: TRBV7-9
j_call: TRBJ2-7
cdr3_aa: ASSLDLGQGTYEQY

v_call: TRBV4-2
j_call: TRBJ2-2
cdr3_aa: ASSQAGAGELF

v_call: TRBV9
j_call: TRBJ2-6
cdr3_aa: ASSKSGYGANVLT

v_call: TRBV6-6
j_call: TRBJ1-5
cdr3_aa: ASSYTQGGDQPQH

v_call: TRBV3-1
j_call: TRBJ2-7
cdr3_aa: ASSQGTRGYEQY

v_call: TRBV28
j_call: TRBJ1-1
cdr3_aa: ASRPTGVNTEAF

v_call: TRBV3-1
j_call: TRBJ1-5
cdr3_aa: ASSQDRRGPQH

v_call: TRBV5-1
j_call: TRBJ2-1
cdr3_aa: ASSLLGQGAYNEQF

v_call: TRBV6-1
j_call: TRBJ1-6
cdr3_aa: ASRHNSPLH

v_call: TRBV11-2
j_call: TRBJ2-3
cdr3_aa: ASSPETTQY

v_call: TRBV5-1
j_call: TRBJ2-3
cdr3_aa: ASSLMGSTDTQY

v_call: TRBV7-8
j_call: TRBJ2-3
cdr3_aa: ASSSGLAGDQDTQY

v_call: TRBV29-1
j_call: TRBJ2-7
cdr3_aa: SVEVSASGRYEQY

v_call: TRBV27
j_call: TRBJ2-5
cdr3_aa: ASSNWPNWQETQY

v_call: TRBV27
j_call: TRBJ1-6
cdr3_aa: ASSLRDRNSPLH

v_call: TRBV20-1
j_call: TRBJ2-1
cdr3_aa: SARRDGDEQF

v_call: TRBV6-2/TRBV6-3
j_call: TRBJ2-1
cdr3_aa: ASSYATASYNEQF

v_call: TRBV14
j_call: TRBJ2-3
cdr3_aa: ASSQGPASTDTQY

v_call: TRBV6-5
j_call: TRBJ2-2
cdr3_aa: ASISTTTGELF

v_call: TRBV6-6
j_call: TRBJ2-7
cdr3_aa: ASSPEILRGSYEQY

v_call: TRBV6-9
j_call: TRBJ2-7
cdr3_aa: ASPPAGDRPYEQY

v_call: TRBV3-1
j_call: TRBJ2-7
cdr3_aa: ASSQDAAGGAYQY

v_call: TRBV29-1
j_call: TRBJ2-5
cdr3_aa: SVELAGVETQY

v_call: TRBV6-5
j_call: TRBJ1-1
cdr3_aa: ASSTWDRGNTEAF

v_call: TRBV10-3
j_call: TRBJ1-1
cdr3_aa: AIRGTVMNTEAF